Listed here are 24 T cell receptor beta chains from one sample, sequenced in a study of cytomegalovirus exposure and HLA in healthy donors. PCR was performed using 60 Vbeta and 13 Jbeta primers. The method was immunoSEQ multiplex PCR; TCRdb's version includes in-frame clones alone and lacks a portion of them. Recorded here are more than 60,000 clones; the top ten clones represent about 15%. Sequenced: PBMCs. The receptors derive from a boy between 5 and 17 years old in good health and CMV-seronegative.

The chain carries TRBV6-5 and TRBJ2-3, with a tentative D call TRBD1 (5 bases). There are 15 residues in the CDR3. CDR1 is MNHEY and CDR2 is SVGAGI in the germline V gene. Trimming removed 10 bases at V and 0 bases at J, with 17 bases between. CDR3 sequence: CATLDIGRSTDTQYF. In DNA form, the CDR3 reads TGTGCCACCTTGGACATTGGGCGGAGCACAGATACGCAGTATTTT.

The genes are TRBV5-1 and TRBJ1-2; D is perhaps TRBD1 (5 bases). V dropped 0 bases and J dropped 8 bases, with 11 bases sitting between them. The length of the CDR3 is 13 residues. Germline V gene data show CDR1 as SGHRS and CDR2 as YFSETQ. The CDR3 coding sequence is TGCGCCAGCAGCTTGGGACAGCCCTCGGGCTACACCTTC. Its translation: CASSLGQPSGYTF. The whole variable domain, filled in from reference TRBV5-1 and TRBJ1-2, reads KAGVTQTPRYLIKTRGQQVTLSCSPISGHRSVSWYQQTPGQGLQFLFEYFSETQRNKGNFPGRFSGRQFSNSRSEMNVSTLELGDSALYLCASSLGQPSGYTFGSGTRLTVV.

The chain employs TRBV6-5 and TRBJ1-2, with 9 bases aligning to TRBD1. Germline values: CDR1 MNHEY, CDR2 SVGAGI. The CDR3 spans 14 residues. The junction had 9 bases not matched to a gene; V was cut back by 5 bases and J by 8 bases. The CDR3 here is CASSKQGQGRGYTF. In DNA form, the CDR3 reads TGTGCCAGCAGTAAGCAGGGACAGGGAAGAGGCTACACCTTC.

The rearrangement uses TRBV29-1 and TRBJ1-1; perhaps TRBD1 as D (5 bases). The CDR3 is 12 residues long. Germline V gives CDR1 SQVTM, CDR2 ANQGSEA. V gave up 6 bases and J gave up 2 bases, with 10 bases separating them. The CDR3 loop is CSVGTGNTEAFF. DNA of the CDR3: TGCAGCGTAGGTACAGGAAACACTGAAGCTTTCTTT.

V and J are TRBV25-1 and TRBJ1-1, with D unclear. Germline V lookup: CDR1 MGHDK, CDR2 SYGVNS. The V and J ends lost 6 bases and 0 bases respectively, with 5 bases between them. This CDR3 region has 12 residues. CDR3: CASRGLNTEAFF. CDR3 nucleotide sequence: TGTGCCAGCAGGGGCCTGAACACTGAAGCTTTCTTT.

The chain employs TRBV11-3 and TRBJ2-3; 14 positions match TRBD2. This CDR3 contains 16 residues. J was trimmed by 2 bases and V by 5 bases; bases with no gene match: 3. Germline V lookup: CDR1 SGHNT, CDR2 YENEEA. CDR3 sequence (DNA): TGTGCCAGCAGCCCGGGACTAGCGGGGGCCACAGATACGCAGTATTTT. This sequence encodes CASSPGLAGATDTQYF.

The V call is TRBV30, the J call TRBJ2-1; D possibly corresponds to TRBD2 (5 bases). Per germline, CDR1 GTSNPN and CDR2 SVGIG (reference sequence). V gave up 4 bases and J gave up 10 bases, with 14 bases separating them. CDR3 length: 12 amino acids. The CDR3 DNA follows: TGTGCCTGGAAGAGGGAGTCTCAAGAGCAGTTCTTC. Residues: CAWKRESQEQFF. Supplemented by reference TRBV30 and TRBJ2-1, the full variable domain reads SQTIHQWPATLVQPVGSPLSLECTVEGTSNPNLYWYRQAAGRGLQLLFYSVGIGQISSEVPQNLSASRPQDRQFILSSKKLLLSDSGFYLCAWKRESQEQFFGPGTRLTVL.

This chain joins TRBV6-5 and TRBJ1-5; tentative D call: TRBD1 (6 bases). CDR1 MNHEY and CDR2 SVGAGI come from the germline V gene. This CDR3 has 12 amino acids. Between the trimmed V and J ends, which lost 5 bases and 7 bases, there was a span of 9 bases. The CDR3 reads CASSEGQQPQHF. CDR3 nucleotides: TGTGCCAGCAGTGAGGGACAACAGCCCCAGCATTTT.

V and J are TRBV18 and TRBJ1-4; D unresolved. Trimming took 2 bases from V and 0 from J, leaving 10 bases between them. The CDR3 length is 16 residues. Germline CDR1 is KGHSH and CDR2 is LQKENI. CDR3 loop: CASSPKHVTTNEKLFF. Written as DNA, the CDR3 is TGTGCCAGCTCACCAAAACACGTAACAACTAATGAAAAACTGTTTTTT.

The CDR3, as DNA: TGTGCCAGCAGTTACGGGGACAGGGGTAGCTATGGCTACACCTTC. This codes for CASSYGDRGSYGYTF. The V gene is TRBV6-6, the J gene TRBJ1-2; 10 nucleotides agree with TRBD1. This CDR3 region has 15 residues. The junction had 4 bases not matched to a gene; V was cut back by 2 bases and J by 4 bases. The V gene's germline CDR1 is MNHNY and CDR2 SVGAGI (reference sequence).

This chain links TRBV9 with TRBJ2-7, with D possibly TRBD1 on 6 matching bases. Trimming pared 4 bases from V and 1 base from J, leaving 12 bases between. This CDR3 region has 14 residues. CDR1 SGDLS and CDR2 YYNGEE come from the germline V gene. The DNA of the CDR3 is TGTGCCAGCAGCCCCCCAGGGGTGTCCTACGAGCAGTACTTC. It is translated as CASSPPGVSYEQYF.

This rearrangement joins TRBV5-6 to TRBJ2-1; D remains unclear. CDR1 and CDR2 (germline): SGHDT, YYEEEE. V dropped 6 bases and J dropped 3 bases, with 10 bases sitting between them. The CDR3 has 13 amino acids. The CDR3 loop reads CASTLRLYNEQFF. The CDR3 bases are TGTGCCAGCACCCTTCGTCTCTACAATGAGCAGTTCTTC. The entire variable domain, with the rest obtained from reference TRBV5-6 and TRBJ2-1, is as follows: DAGVTQSPTHLIKTRGQQVTLRCSPKSGHDTVSWYQQALGQGPQFIFQYYEEEERQRGNFPDRFSGHQFPNYSSELNVNALLLGDSALYLCASTLRLYNEQFFGPGTRLTVL.

Details on this clone: The junction departs from the called germline gene at one end, perhaps through a read error. Other DNA sequences in this specimen translate into the identical CDR3. This chain joins TRBV11-2 and TRBJ2-7, with 7 bases lining up with TRBD1. The CDR3 has 15 residues. Germline CDR1 is SGHAT and CDR2 is FQNNGV. The CDR3 protein is CASSSKTGTHYEQYF. As DNA, the CDR3 is TGCGCCAGCAGCTCTAAGACAGGGACCCACTACGAGCAGTACTTC.

The chain is built from TRBV5-1 and TRBJ2-1, with unresolved D. V shed 5 bases and J shed 4 bases, with 10 bases lying between them. Germline lookup yields CDR1 SGHRS and CDR2 YFSETQ. The CDR3 has 13 amino acids. The CDR3 nucleotides read TGCGCCAGCAGGCCTCAAACTTACAATGAGCAGTTCTTC. Translated: CASRPQTYNEQFF.

This sequence joins TRBV27 and TRBJ2-1, with 10 bases matching TRBD1. This CDR3 is 15 amino acids long. V trimming: 4 bases; J trimming: 5 bases; junction bases outside the gene matches: 5. The V gene's germline CDR1 is MNHEY and CDR2 SMNVEV (reference sequence). CDR3 region: CASSWKDRGNNEQFF. In DNA, the CDR3 is TGTGCCAGCAGTTGGAAGGACAGGGGGAACAATGAGCAGTTCTTC.

The V gene is TRBV7-2, the J gene TRBJ1-2; 11 bases match TRBD1. The CDR3 runs to 14 residues. The V segment lost 5 bases and the J segment 7 bases; nucleotides outside the gene matches: 6. Germline values: CDR1 SGHTA, CDR2 FQGNSA. DNA for the CDR3: TGTGCCAGCAGCCCCGGACAGGGGGCTAGTGGCTACACCTTC. Translated, it gives CASSPGQGASGYTF.

J is TRBJ1-1 and V is TRBV6-5, with D unclear. This CDR3 has 13 amino acids. Germline V gene sequence: CDR1 MNHEY, CDR2 SVGAGI. V gave up 5 bases and J gave up 1 base, with 8 bases separating them. CDR3 amino acids: CASSLRSNTEAFF. For the CDR3, the DNA is TGTGCCAGCAGTCTGAGGTCGAACACTGAAGCTTTCTTT.

The J gene is TRBJ1-6, the V gene TRBV11-3, with D possibly TRBD1 on 6 matching bases. V was shortened by 5 bases and J by 7 bases, with 9 bases between the two germline ends. From germline, CDR1 is SGHNT and CDR2 YENEEA. The CDR3 is 13 residues long. The DNA of the CDR3 is TGTGCCAGCAGCCCCGACAGGAATTCACCCCTCCACTTT. Translation: CASSPDRNSPLHF.

The chain links TRBV6-1 to TRBJ1-5; D remains unclear. The CDR3 has 14 amino acids. Germline V CDR1 and CDR2: MNHNS, SASEGT. V gave up 1 base and J gave up 4 bases, with 8 bases separating them. CDR3 in amino acids: CASSEVAANQPQHF. CDR3 DNA: TGTGCCAGCAGTGAAGTGGCCGCAAATCAGCCCCAGCATTTT.

The chain joins TRBV4-3 to TRBJ2-7, with TRBD1 matching 7 bases. Germline CDR1 LGHNA, CDR2 YSLEER. The CDR3 extends over 15 amino acids. V gave up 0 bases and J gave up 7 bases; unmatched junction bases: 9. CDR3 bases: TGCGCCAGCAGCCAAGAGCTAACAGGGGTGGGGGAGCAGTACTTC. Residues: CASSQELTGVGEQYF.

In nucleotides, the CDR3 is TGTGCCAGCAGTCTCCGGACTAGCGGGGGCCTGGGGACCCAGTACTTC. Protein: CASSLRTSGGLGTQYF. The gene calls are TRBV5-4 and TRBJ2-5; TRBD2 matches at 13 bases. CDR1 SGHNT and CDR2 YYREEE come from the germline V gene (reference sequence). The J segment lost 7 bases and the V segment lost 5 bases, leaving 11 bases of the junction unmatched. The CDR3 is made up of 16 amino acids.

The V and J genes are TRBV5-1 and TRBJ2-3; 9 bases fit TRBD2. V gave up 3 bases and J gave up 2 bases; unmatched junction bases: 1. Germline CDR1 SGHRS, CDR2 YFSETQ. The CDR3 sequence is 14 residues long. CDR3 DNA: TGCGCCAGCAGCTCTAGCGGGGACACAGATACGCAGTATTTT. It yields the protein CASSSSGDTDTQYF. The entire variable domain, with the rest obtained from reference TRBV5-1 and TRBJ2-3, is as follows: KAGVTQTPRYLIKTRGQQVTLSCSPISGHRSVSWYQQTPGQGLQFLFEYFSETQRNKGNFPGRFSGRQFSNSRSEMNVSTLELGDSALYLCASSSSGDTDTQYFGPGTRLTVL.

This sequence joins TRBV5-1 and TRBJ2-3; 8 bases match TRBD1. Germline CDR1 is SGHRS and CDR2 is YFSETQ. After removal of 2 bases from V and 6 bases from J, the junction contained 2 bases not matched to a gene. The CDR3 runs to 13 residues. Here the CDR3 reads CASSFQGADTQYF. CDR3 DNA sequence: TGCGCCAGCAGCTTCCAGGGGGCGGATACGCAGTATTTT.

The chain is built from TRBV9 and TRBJ2-5, with 10 bases matching TRBD2. Germline-derived CDR1 and CDR2 are SGDLS and YYNGEE. V shed 2 bases and J 5 bases; nucleotides not matched to a gene: 0. The length of the CDR3 is 13 residues. The CDR3 nucleotides read TGTGCCAGCAGCGTGGGACTAGCGGAGACCCAGTACTTC. Translating gives CASSVGLAETQYF. The full variable domain, its missing parts supplied by reference TRBV9 and TRBJ2-5, is DSGVTQTPKHLITATGQRVTLRCSPRSGDLSVYWYQQSLDQGLQFLIQYYNGEERAKGNILERFSAQQFPDLHSELNLSSLELGDSALYFCASSVGLAETQYFGPGTRLLVL.